This TCR beta chain emerged from a study of vaccination and CD4 T cells after COVID-19 (dated by TCRdb to the early 2020s). As for the study more broadly: Every convalescent patient had a positive nasal swab PCR test for SARS-CoV-2, with mild disease in about 9 patients and severe disease in one. Six males and four females were included in the convalescent cohort, with two Hispanic individuals, seven Caucasians, two Asians and one multiracial person represented. Two doses of either the Pfizer-BioNTech BNT162b2 vaccine (n=8) or the Moderna mRNA-1273 vaccine (n=2) were administered to participants. Post-COVID blood samples from convalescent patients were collected a median of around 100 days after diagnosis, with a range of 35 to 161 days. Post-vaccine blood samples were obtained a median of approximately 74 days after the second vaccine dose, with a range of roughly 12 to 250 days. The cultures were stimulated with overlapping spike peptide pools from SARS-CoV-2 and from the common cold coronaviruses HCoV-NL63, HCoV-OC43 and HCoV-229E. In control cultures, a CEFX viral epitope pool was used as positive control, an HIV-1 Nef peptide pool was used as negative control, or no peptide was added. In over 8 COVID-19 convalescent patients and a few infection-naive healthy vaccine recipients, researchers compared the spike-specific CD4+ TCR repertoire from before mRNA vaccination with the repertoire from after.

This sample's treatment or condition label indicates: approximately nine-day PBMC culture with coronavirus spike peptide pools or control peptides (ViraFEST assay). The study used the ViraFEST assay, which expanded antigen-specific T cells with peptide pools and then identified expanded clonotypes by TCR sequencing. The convalescent patients' positive SARS-CoV-2 PCR tests were from March to December 2020, which was before the Alpha, Beta and Delta variants emerged in the United States. PBMCs were cultured at under 2.5 million per well in IMDM supplemented with 5% human AB serum and 8.5 to 10 IU/ml IL-2, with about 11 ug/ml peptide pools added. On days 3 and 7, half of the culture medium was replaced with fresh IL-2-containing medium. After 10 days of culture, CD4+ T cells were isolated by negative selection using the EasySep CD4+ T cell isolation kit. Ficoll-Paque Plus gradient centrifugation was used to isolate PBMCs from whole blood, and the isolated PBMCs were then either used fresh or cryopreserved at -140C. Triplicate wells were generally used for each culture condition.

Taken from the germline V gene, the CDR1 and CDR2 loops are MDHEN and SYDVKM. The CDR3, cysteine through phenylalanine, is 15 amino acids long. Just the 45-base CDR3 DNA is kept, in frame starting at base 1. Clipping removes 8 bases from V and 1 base from J, with 7 as the unmatched junction base count. Libraries came from PCR. At the Johns Hopkins FTIC core, DNA from the cultured CD4+ T cells underwent TCR sequencing with the Oncomine TCR Beta short-read assay. The QIAamp micro DNA kit was used to extract genomic DNA from the cultured CD4+ T cells. Oncomine TCR Beta libraries from cultured CD4+ T cells were pooled using unique dual indexes and sequenced on an Illumina iSeq 100. The study's processing was this. Non-productive sequences were removed, and CDR3s not starting with C, not ending with F or W, or shorter than 7 amino acids were discarded. Antigen-specific clonotypes were identified using the MANAFEST web application through comparison of peptide-stimulated wells with reference and other culture wells. Positive clones required FDR below 0.05, an odds ratio above 5, and productive frequency above 0.1% in at least two of three replicate wells. A clonotype counted as cross-reactive if it showed significant expansion both in the SARS-CoV-2 spike wells and in at least one common cold coronavirus spike condition. Using R version 3.6.1, CDR3 homology was evaluated through Levenshtein distances (stringdist) along with unrooted phylogenetic trees (ape). TCRdb ran its own pipeline on the public reads, namely fastp trimming at Q25 and MiXCR clone calling, and kept in-frame beta chains. Every CDR3 protein is listed once, alongside the most common genes and DNA of its rows. The V and J calls and clone size come from TCRdb's table, not from the authors' own analysis. This sample comprises about 26,000 distinct CDR3 sequences, about 41% of them detected only once. Approximately 11% of the sample is held by the ten biggest clonotypes.

The paper as a whole reports these results and caveats: In convalescent patients, nearly all vaccine-specific clones (304 of 307) were found to be mono-reactive for SARS-CoV-2 spike rather than cross-reactive with common cold coronaviruses. Relatively few convalescent patients were included in the study, and early timepoints after natural infection were not analyzed. In convalescent patients, a median approximately 86% of post-vaccine SARS-CoV-2-reactive clones were detected only after vaccination, and vaccine-specific priming was suggested by this finding. The median count of SARS-CoV-2-reactive clonotypes went up from around 23 after infection to some 38 after vaccination, although the change was not significant.

For this clonotype: No cognate antigen has been identified for it. The input lacks base qualities; no much larger clone sits a single base away.

This receptor chain uses TRBV28 and TRBJ1-3; the central 8 bases match TRBD1. Sequencing used CD4+ T cells from blood, cultured in vitro. The receptor was isolated from a human donor who had recovered from COVID-19. The sequence in DNA is TGTGCCAGCGCAGGGGGCCCCCCTTCTGGAAACACCATATATTTT. It codes for CASAGGPPSGNTIYF.